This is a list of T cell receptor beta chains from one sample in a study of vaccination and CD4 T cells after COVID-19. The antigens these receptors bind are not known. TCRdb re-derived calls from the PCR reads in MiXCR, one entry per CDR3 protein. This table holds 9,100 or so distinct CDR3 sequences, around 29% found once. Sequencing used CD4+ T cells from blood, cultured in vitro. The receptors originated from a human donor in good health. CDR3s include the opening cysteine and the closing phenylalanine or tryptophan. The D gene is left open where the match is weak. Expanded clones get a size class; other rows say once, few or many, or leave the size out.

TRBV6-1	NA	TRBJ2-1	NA	CASSPAAREDEQFF	TGTGCCAGCAGTCCGGCGGCCAGGGAGGATGAGCAGTTCTTC
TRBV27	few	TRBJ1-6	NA	CASSHWDLSPLHF	TGTGCCAGCAGTCATTGGGATCTTTCACCCCTCCACTTT
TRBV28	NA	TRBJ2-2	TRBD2	CASSLSAGAGELFF	TGTGCCAGCAGTCTAAGCGCGGGGGCCGGGGAGCTGTTTTTT
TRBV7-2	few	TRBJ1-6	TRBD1	CASSLVGTGGNSPLHF	TGTGCCAGCAGCTTAGTAGGGACAGGGGGCAATTCACCCCTCCACTTT
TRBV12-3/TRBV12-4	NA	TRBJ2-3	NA	CASSQAEGDTQYF	TGTGCCAGCAGCCAGGCGGAGGGAGATACGCAGTATTTT
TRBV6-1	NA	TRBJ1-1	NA	CASRGYGREAFF	TGTGCCAGCAGGGGTTATGGCAGGGAAGCTTTCTTT
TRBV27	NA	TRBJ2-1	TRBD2	CASSQGLAGGWPSYNEQFF	TGTGCCAGCTCCCAAGGACTAGCGGGAGGGTGGCCCTCCTACAATGAGCAGTTCTTC
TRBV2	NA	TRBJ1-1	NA	CASCLEAGPTEAFF	TGTGCCAGCTGTCTCGAGGCAGGGCCCACTGAAGCTTTCTTT
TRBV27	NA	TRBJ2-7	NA	CASRLKSISLDEQYF	TGTGCCAGCAGACTAAAGTCGATCTCCCTGGACGAGCAGTACTTC
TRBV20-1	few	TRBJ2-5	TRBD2	CSASGRALETQYF	TGCAGTGCTAGCGGGAGGGCCCTGGAGACCCAGTACTTC
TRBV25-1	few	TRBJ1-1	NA	CASSESYRVNTEAFF	TGTGCCAGCAGTGAATCCTACAGGGTGAACACTGAAGCTTTCTTT
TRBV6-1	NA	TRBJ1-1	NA	CPSSPGSSLNTEAFF	TGTCCCAGCAGCCCCGGATCATCATTGAACACTGAAGCTTTCTTT
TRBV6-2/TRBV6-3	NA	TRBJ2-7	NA	CASSYSAGYYEQYF	TGTGCCAGCAGTTACTCTGCGGGCTACTACGAGCAGTACTTC
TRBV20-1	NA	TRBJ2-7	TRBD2	CSAASGSYEQYF	TGCAGTGCTGCGAGCGGGAGCTACGAGCAGTACTTC
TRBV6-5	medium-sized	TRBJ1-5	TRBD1	CASRYTGGFNQPQHF	TGTGCCAGCAGATACACAGGGGGCTTTAATCAGCCCCAGCATTTT
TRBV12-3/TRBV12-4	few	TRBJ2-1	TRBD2	CASRRAGGLMNEQFF	TGTGCCAGCAGGAGAGCGGGAGGGCTTATGAATGAGCAGTTCTTC
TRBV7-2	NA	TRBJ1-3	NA	CASSSVGGLGGNTIYF	TGTGCCAGCAGCTCAGTGGGGGGGTTAGGTGGAAACACCATATATTTT
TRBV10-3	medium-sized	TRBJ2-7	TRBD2	CAISAASGSYEQYF	TGTGCCATCAGTGCGGCTAGCGGGAGCTACGAGCAGTACTTC
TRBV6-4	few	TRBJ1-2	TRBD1	CASKTTGVRPYYGYTF	TGTGCCAGCAAGACCACAGGGGTGAGACCATACTATGGCTACACCTTC
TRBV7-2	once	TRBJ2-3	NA	CASSSYTPGTDTQYF	TGTGCCAGCAGCTCTTACACCCCTGGCACAGATACGCAGTATTTT
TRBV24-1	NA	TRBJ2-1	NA	CATSDLGSIRGSEQFF	TGTGCCACCAGTGATTTAGGTTCGATCAGGGGAAGTGAGCAGTTCTTC
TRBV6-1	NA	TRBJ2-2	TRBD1	CASTKDRGNTGELFF	TGTGCCAGCACCAAGGACAGGGGGAACACCGGGGAGCTGTTTTTT
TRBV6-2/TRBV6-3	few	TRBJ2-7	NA	CASSYSDSSYEQYF	TGTGCCAGCAGTTACTCGGACAGCTCCTACGAGCAGTACTTC
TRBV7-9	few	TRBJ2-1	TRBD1	CASSYGPGTGYYNEQFF	TGTGCCAGCAGCTATGGTCCCGGGACAGGGTACTACAATGAGCAGTTCTTC
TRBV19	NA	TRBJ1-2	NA	CASSIEKGRQNYGYTF	TGTGCCAGTAGTATAGAGAAGGGGCGACAGAACTATGGCTACACCTTC
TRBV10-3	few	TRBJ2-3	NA	CAIRATDTQYF	TGTGCCATCAGAGCAACAGATACGCAGTATTTT
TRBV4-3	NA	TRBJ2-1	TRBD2	CASSQVWGIAGGTYNEQFF	TGCGCCAGCAGCCAAGTTTGGGGGATAGCGGGAGGGACTTACAATGAGCAGTTCTTC
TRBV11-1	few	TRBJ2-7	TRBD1	CASSERDRGSYEQYF	TGTGCCAGCAGCGAACGGGACAGGGGGTCCTACGAGCAGTACTTC
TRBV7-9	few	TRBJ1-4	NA	CASSPQGEKLFF	TGTGCCAGCAGCCCCCAGGGGGAAAAACTGTTTTTT
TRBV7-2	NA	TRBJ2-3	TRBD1	CASSHAGTEGDTQYF	TGTGCCAGTAGCCACGCCGGGACAGAGGGAGATACGCAGTATTTT
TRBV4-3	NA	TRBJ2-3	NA	CASSQDFWVSRTDTQYF	TGCGCCAGCAGCCAAGATTTCTGGGTATCCCGCACAGATACGCAGTATTTT
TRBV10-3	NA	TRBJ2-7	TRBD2	CAISEGPAGGIYEQYF	TGTGCCATCAGTGAGGGGCCAGCGGGAGGTATCTACGAGCAGTACTTC
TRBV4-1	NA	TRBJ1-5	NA	CASSQVQGSQPQHF	TGCGCCAGCAGCCAAGTACAGGGCTCTCAGCCCCAGCATTTT
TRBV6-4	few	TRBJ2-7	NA	CARRDSHSYEQYF	TGTGCCAGACGAGACAGCCACTCCTACGAGCAGTACTTC
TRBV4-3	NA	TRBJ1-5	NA	CASSQDLLQPQHF	TGCGCCAGCAGCCAAGATCTGCTTCAGCCCCAGCATTTT
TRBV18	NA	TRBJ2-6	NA	CASSPLAGSGANVLTF	TGTGCCAGCTCACCACTGGCTGGCTCTGGGGCCAACGTCCTGACTTTC
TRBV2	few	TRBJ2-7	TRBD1	CASKRQGAGEQYF	TGTGCCAGCAAACGACAGGGGGCCGGCGAGCAGTACTTC
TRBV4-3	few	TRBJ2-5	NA	CASSRNGLQGIEETQYF	TGCGCCAGCAGCCGAAATGGGCTACAGGGAATCGAGGAGACCCAGTACTTC
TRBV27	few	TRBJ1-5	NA	CASSRVGQGYNQPQHF	TGTGCCAGCAGTCGCGTCGGGCAGGGGTACAATCAGCCCCAGCATTTT
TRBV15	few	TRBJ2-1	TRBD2	CANSFSRRTSGSNEQFF	TGTGCCAACAGCTTCTCCCGGAGGACTAGCGGGAGTAATGAGCAGTTCTTC
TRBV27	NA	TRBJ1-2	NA	CASSRQSTPHYGYTF	TGTGCCAGCAGTAGACAGTCCACCCCTCACTATGGCTACACCTTC
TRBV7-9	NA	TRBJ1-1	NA	CASSLRARTEAFF	TGTGCCAGCAGCTTAAGAGCGAGGACTGAAGCTTTCTTT
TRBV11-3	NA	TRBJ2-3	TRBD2	CASSSGLAGGTDTQYF	TGTGCCAGCAGCTCGGGACTAGCGGGAGGCACAGATACGCAGTATTTT
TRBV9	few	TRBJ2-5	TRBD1	CASSVETGSAETQYF	TGTGCCAGCAGCGTAGAGACAGGGAGCGCAGAGACCCAGTACTTC
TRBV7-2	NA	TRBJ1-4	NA	CASSLGNLREKLFF	TGTGCCAGCAGCTTAGGGAACTTACGCGAAAAACTGTTTTTT
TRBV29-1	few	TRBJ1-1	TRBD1	CSQTQGASPEAFF	TGCAGCCAAACACAGGGGGCGTCCCCTGAAGCTTTCTTT
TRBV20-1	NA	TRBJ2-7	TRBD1	CSALRQGYYEQYF	TGCAGTGCTCTCCGACAGGGTTACTACGAGCAGTACTTC
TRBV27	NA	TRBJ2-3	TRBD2	CASSATTSGRGDTQYF	TGTGCCAGCAGTGCAACGACTAGCGGGAGGGGAGATACGCAGTATTTT
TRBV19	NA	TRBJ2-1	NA	CASSRTIAGGTYNEQFF	TGTGCCAGTAGTAGGACAATAGCAGGAGGTACCTACAATGAGCAGTTCTTC
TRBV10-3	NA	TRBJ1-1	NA	CAISKGTSNTEAFF	TGTGCCATCAGCAAAGGGACATCGAACACTGAAGCTTTCTTT